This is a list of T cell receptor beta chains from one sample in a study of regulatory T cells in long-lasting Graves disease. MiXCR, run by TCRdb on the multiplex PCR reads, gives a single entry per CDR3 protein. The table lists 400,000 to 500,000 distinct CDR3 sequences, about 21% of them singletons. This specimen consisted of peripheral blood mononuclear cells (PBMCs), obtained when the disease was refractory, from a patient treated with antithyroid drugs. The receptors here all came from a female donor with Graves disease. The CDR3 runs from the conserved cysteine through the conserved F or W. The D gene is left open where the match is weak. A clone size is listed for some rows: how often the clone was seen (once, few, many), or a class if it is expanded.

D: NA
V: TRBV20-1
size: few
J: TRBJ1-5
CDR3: CSAIDRPGNQPQHF
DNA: TGCAGTGCCATTGACAGGCCGGGCAATCAGCCCCAGCATTTT

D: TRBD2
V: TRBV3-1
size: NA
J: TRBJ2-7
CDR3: CARSLGTSGTEQYF
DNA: TGTGCCCGCAGCCTCGGGACTAGCGGGACCGAGCAGTACTTC

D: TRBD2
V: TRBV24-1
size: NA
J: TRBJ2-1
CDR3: CATKSGRPSSYNEQFF
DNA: TGTGCCACTAAAAGCGGGAGGCCCAGCTCCTACAATGAGCAGTTCTTC

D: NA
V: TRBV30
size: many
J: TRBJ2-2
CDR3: CAWSVGGELFF
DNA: TGTGCCTGGAGTGTTGGAGGGGAGCTGTTTTTT

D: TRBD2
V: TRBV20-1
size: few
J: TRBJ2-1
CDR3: CSARDLASGSRREQFF
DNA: TGCAGTGCTAGAGATCTAGCTAGCGGGAGCCGAAGGGAGCAGTTCTTC

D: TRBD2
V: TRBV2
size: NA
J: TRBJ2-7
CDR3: CASHKTASGRISYEQYF
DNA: TGTGCCAGCCACAAGACAGCTAGCGGGAGGATCTCCTACGAGCAGTACTTC

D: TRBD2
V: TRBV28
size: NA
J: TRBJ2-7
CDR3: CASSFPRTSGKVEQYF
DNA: TGTGCCAGCAGTTTCCCCAGGACTAGCGGGAAGGTCGAGCAGTACTTC

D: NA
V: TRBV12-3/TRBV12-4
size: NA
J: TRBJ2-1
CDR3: CASSLNRIYNEQFF
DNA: TGTGCCAGCAGTTTAAACAGGATATACAATGAGCAGTTCTTC

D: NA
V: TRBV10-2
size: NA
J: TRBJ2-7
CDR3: CASTGTFSFYEQYF
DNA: TGCGCCAGCACCGGGACATTCAGTTTCTACGAGCAGTACTTC

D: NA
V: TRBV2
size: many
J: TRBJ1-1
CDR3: CASSARPNTEAFF
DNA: TGTGCCAGCAGCGCCCGGCCGAACACTGAAGCTTTCTTT